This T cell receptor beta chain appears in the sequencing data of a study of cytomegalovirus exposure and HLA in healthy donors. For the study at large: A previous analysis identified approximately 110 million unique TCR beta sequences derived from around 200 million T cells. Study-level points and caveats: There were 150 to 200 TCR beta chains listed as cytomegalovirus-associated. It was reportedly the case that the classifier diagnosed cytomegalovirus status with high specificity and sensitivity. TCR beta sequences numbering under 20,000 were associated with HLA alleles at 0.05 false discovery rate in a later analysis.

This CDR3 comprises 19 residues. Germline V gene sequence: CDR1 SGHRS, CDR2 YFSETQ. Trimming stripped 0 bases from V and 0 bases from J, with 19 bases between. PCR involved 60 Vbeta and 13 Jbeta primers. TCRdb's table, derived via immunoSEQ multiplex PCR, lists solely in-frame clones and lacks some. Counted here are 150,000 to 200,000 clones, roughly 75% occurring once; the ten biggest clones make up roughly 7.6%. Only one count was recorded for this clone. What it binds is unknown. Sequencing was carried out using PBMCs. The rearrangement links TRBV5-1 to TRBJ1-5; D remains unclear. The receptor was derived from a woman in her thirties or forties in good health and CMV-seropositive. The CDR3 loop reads CASSLEPTGEGYSNQPQHF. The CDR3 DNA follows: TGCGCCAGCAGCTTGGAGCCTACGGGAGAGGGCTATAGCAATCAGCCCCAGCATTTT.